The present TCR beta chain was sequenced within a study of blood T cell repertoires in COVID-19. Overall study context: Sources were T cells, B-cell-depleted T cells, or PBMCs; the material itself was cDNA or gDNA.

The protocol was immunoSEQ multiplex PCR, while the TCRdb copy is restricted to in-frame clones and leaves out a portion. The data contain about 250,000 clones, roughly nine tenths of them seen just once; the ten biggest clones take up 2.4%. The germline CDR1 and CDR2 sequences are SEHNR and FQNEAQ (reference sequence). The CDR3 has 14 amino acids. V dropped 1 base and J dropped 4 bases, with 11 bases sitting between them. The sequencing sample was made of PBMCs or T cells enriched from blood (not recorded which). The chain uses TRBV7-9 and TRBJ2-7, with no clear D. The clonotype originates from a woman aged 18-30 years who had recovered from COVID-19. Written as DNA, the CDR3 is TGTGCCAGCAGCTTAGGGGCAAACCCATACGAGCAGTACTTC. It specifies CASSLGANPYEQYF.